The following is a TCR beta chain sequence with its context. Its antigen is undetermined. Documented treatment: around 19 received Ad26.COV2.S at low or high dose, single or two shots; 5 received placebo; per-sample allocation not given. Collection of samples fell on day 63 after the first vaccine or placebo injection. This sample was taken from a study of Ad26.COV2.S vaccination and SARS-CoV-2 variants. Germline V gene lookup returns CDR1 SGDLS and CDR2 YYNGEE. Trimming took 3 bases from V and 7 from J, leaving 10 bases between them. The CDR3 is 12 residues long. Study observations and caveats: Total T cell responses, in the TCR breadth and depth analyses, may have been underestimated.

Repertoires were generated with immunoSEQ multiplex PCR, while TCRdb's copy carries only in-frame clones and drops some. The sample includes about 330,000 clones, 90% of them seen just once. The chain joins TRBV9 to TRBJ1-2; D may be TRBD1 (5 bases). This TCR was sampled from a person between 18 and 65 years old who received the Ad26.COV2.S COVID-19 vaccine or a placebo. The specimen was peripheral blood, collected in a trial of Ad26.COV2.S vaccine versus placebo. CDR3 region: CASSAGGSGYTF. The CDR3 nucleotides are TGTGCCAGCAGCGCCGGGGGGAGTGGCTACACCTTC.